A selection of T cell receptor beta chains follows, all from one sample in a study of shared clonotypes between healthy human individuals. The repertoire was sequenced with immunoSEQ multiplex PCR; TCRdb's copy has only in-frame clones and lacks some. This table holds 1.5 million to 2.5 million clones, about 95% found once. Sequencing was carried out using naive CD8+ T cells sorted from blood. These receptors were obtained from a young man in good health. Each CDR3 is given with its conserved first and last residue. The D gene is left open where the match is weak. The listing skips clone size in some rows; elsewhere it reads once, few, many or a size class.

J gene: TRBJ2-7
V gene: TRBV6-5
D gene: -
clone size: -
CDR3 protein: CASSLGGGYEQYF
CDR3 DNA: TGTGCCAGCAGTTTGGGTGGGGGCTACGAGCAGTACTTC

J gene: TRBJ2-1
V gene: TRBV7-6
D gene: -
clone size: -
CDR3 protein: CASSTDSYNEQFF
CDR3 DNA: TGTGCCAGCAGCACGGACAGTTACAATGAGCAGTTCTTC

J gene: TRBJ2-7
V gene: TRBV19
D gene: TRBD1
clone size: -
CDR3 protein: CASSANVGTGRYEQYF
CDR3 DNA: TGTGCCAGTAGCGCGAACGTCGGGACAGGGCGCTACGAGCAGTACTTC

J gene: TRBJ2-3
V gene: TRBV6-7
D gene: TRBD1
clone size: -
CDR3 protein: CASSTPLRQGTDTQYF
CDR3 DNA: TGTGCCAGCAGTACTCCCCTGAGACAGGGGACAGATACGCAGTATTTT

J gene: TRBJ1-1
V gene: TRBV9
D gene: -
clone size: -
CDR3 protein: CASSVEGNSEAFF
CDR3 DNA: TGTGCCAGCAGCGTGGAAGGGAATTCCGAAGCTTTCTTT

J gene: TRBJ1-1
V gene: TRBV6-1
D gene: -
clone size: -
CDR3 protein: CASSEYSDGINTEAFF
CDR3 DNA: TGTGCCAGCAGTGAATACAGCGACGGTATTAACACTGAAGCTTTCTTT

J gene: TRBJ2-1
V gene: TRBV6-1
D gene: TRBD2
clone size: once
CDR3 protein: CASSVSGGSYNEQFF
CDR3 DNA: TGTGCCAGCAGTGTAAGCGGGGGCTCCTACAATGAGCAGTTCTTC

J gene: TRBJ2-3
V gene: TRBV4-3
D gene: TRBD1
clone size: -
CDR3 protein: CASSLGQASTDTQYF
CDR3 DNA: TGCGCCAGCAGCCTAGGACAGGCCAGCACAGATACGCAGTATTTT

J gene: TRBJ2-3
V gene: TRBV7-9
D gene: TRBD1
clone size: -
CDR3 protein: CASSPTRQGAFTDTQYF
CDR3 DNA: TGTGCCAGCAGCCCGACGCGACAGGGGGCTTTCACAGATACGCAGTATTTT

J gene: TRBJ2-7
V gene: TRBV4-1
D gene: -
clone size: -
CDR3 protein: CASSQSLGGVGRYEQYF
CDR3 DNA: TGCGCCAGCAGCCAGAGCCTCGGCGGCGTCGGTAGGTACGAGCAGTACTTC

J gene: TRBJ2-3
V gene: TRBV27
D gene: TRBD2
clone size: -
CDR3 protein: CASSLTGGVIGTDTQYF
CDR3 DNA: TGTGCCAGCAGTTTAACGGGAGGGGTGATCGGCACAGATACGCAGTATTTT

J gene: TRBJ2-3
V gene: TRBV7-2
D gene: -
clone size: -
CDR3 protein: CASSGIGSTDTQYF
CDR3 DNA: TGTGCCAGCAGCGGGATTGGGAGCACAGATACGCAGTATTTT

J gene: TRBJ1-3
V gene: TRBV11-2
D gene: TRBD1
clone size: -
CDR3 protein: CASSPETGHGNTIYF
CDR3 DNA: TGTGCCAGCAGCCCCGAGACAGGGCACGGAAACACCATATATTTT

J gene: TRBJ2-3
V gene: TRBV7-9
D gene: -
clone size: -
CDR3 protein: CASSLALGGSTDTQYF
CDR3 DNA: TGTGCCAGCAGCTTAGCGCTGGGAGGTAGCACAGATACGCAGTATTTT

J gene: TRBJ2-2
V gene: TRBV15
D gene: TRBD1
clone size: -
CDR3 protein: CATSGTGNTGELFF
CDR3 DNA: TGTGCCACCAGCGGGACAGGAAACACCGGGGAGCTGTTTTTT

J gene: TRBJ1-1
V gene: TRBV6-5
D gene: -
clone size: once
CDR3 protein: CASSSGQREAFF
CDR3 DNA: TGTGCCAGCAGTTCCGGACAGCGTGAAGCTTTCTTT

J gene: TRBJ1-5
V gene: TRBV19
D gene: TRBD1
clone size: few
CDR3 protein: CASSMGTVLPIQPQHF
CDR3 DNA: TGTGCCAGTAGTATGGGGACAGTCCTCCCAATCCAGCCCCAGCATTTT

J gene: TRBJ2-5
V gene: TRBV2
D gene: TRBD2
clone size: -
CDR3 protein: CASSDSGVAGEQETQYF
CDR3 DNA: TGTGCCAGCAGTGACAGCGGGGTAGCGGGGGAACAAGAGACCCAGTACTTC

J gene: TRBJ2-7
V gene: TRBV5-5
D gene: -
clone size: -
CDR3 protein: CASSLGLGSEQYF
CDR3 DNA: TGTGCCAGCAGCTTGGGTTTGGGGTCGGAGCAGTACTTC

J gene: TRBJ2-2
V gene: TRBV27
D gene: TRBD2
clone size: -
CDR3 protein: CASSWTSGGSNTGELFF
CDR3 DNA: TGTGCCAGCAGCTGGACTAGCGGGGGGTCGAACACCGGGGAGCTGTTTTTT

J gene: TRBJ2-2
V gene: TRBV27
D gene: -
clone size: -
CDR3 protein: CASSFLNGGRGELFF
CDR3 DNA: TGTGCCAGCAGTTTTCTAAATGGGGGTCGAGGGGAGCTGTTTTTT

J gene: TRBJ2-1
V gene: TRBV4-3
D gene: -
clone size: -
CDR3 protein: CASSLSRYNEQFF
CDR3 DNA: TGCGCCAGCAGCCTCTCTAGGTACAATGAGCAGTTCTTC

J gene: TRBJ1-1
V gene: TRBV7-9
D gene: TRBD1
clone size: -
CDR3 protein: CASSRTGDTEAFF
CDR3 DNA: TGTGCCAGCAGCCGGACAGGGGACACTGAAGCTTTCTTT

J gene: TRBJ1-2
V gene: TRBV19
D gene: -
clone size: -
CDR3 protein: CASSIGRGYTF
CDR3 DNA: TGTGCCAGTAGTATAGGACGTGGCTACACCTTC

J gene: TRBJ1-1
V gene: TRBV6-5
D gene: -
clone size: -
CDR3 protein: CASSYFGPPAEAFF
CDR3 DNA: TGTGCCAGCAGTTACTTCGGGCCTCCCGCTGAAGCTTTCTTT

J gene: TRBJ2-5
V gene: TRBV6-6
D gene: -
clone size: -
CDR3 protein: CASIGSSGETQYF
CDR3 DNA: TGTGCCAGCATAGGGAGTTCAGGGGAGACCCAGTACTTC

J gene: TRBJ2-1
V gene: TRBV11-2
D gene: -
clone size: -
CDR3 protein: CASSPRWGNEQFF
CDR3 DNA: TGTGCCAGCAGCCCTCGATGGGGGAATGAGCAGTTCTTC

J gene: TRBJ2-1
V gene: TRBV5-1
D gene: TRBD1
clone size: -
CDR3 protein: CASSCRPDRVSLYPYNEQFF
CDR3 DNA: TGCGCCAGCAGCTGCCGACCGGACAGGGTCTCCCTGTACCCCTACAATGAGCAGTTCTTC

J gene: TRBJ2-5
V gene: TRBV25-1
D gene: -
clone size: -
CDR3 protein: CASSLEQKETQYF
CDR3 DNA: TGTGCCAGCAGCCTGGAACAGAAGGAGACCCAGTACTTC

J gene: TRBJ2-3
V gene: TRBV5-4
D gene: -
clone size: -
CDR3 protein: CASSFGGIQDTQYF
CDR3 DNA: TGTGCCAGCAGCTTCGGCGGGATCCAAGATACGCAGTATTTT

J gene: TRBJ2-1
V gene: TRBV6-5
D gene: TRBD1
clone size: -
CDR3 protein: CASSSPRGLGNEQFF
CDR3 DNA: TGTGCCAGCAGTTCTCCCAGGGGGCTGGGCAATGAGCAGTTCTTC

J gene: TRBJ2-1
V gene: TRBV7-9
D gene: -
clone size: -
CDR3 protein: CASSLGSRVEPEQFF
CDR3 DNA: TGTGCCAGCAGCTTAGGTAGCAGGGTTGAACCTGAGCAGTTCTTC

J gene: TRBJ2-7
V gene: TRBV5-6
D gene: -
clone size: -
CDR3 protein: CASSPGTPPYEQYF
CDR3 DNA: TGTGCCAGCAGCCCCGGGACGCCGCCCTACGAGCAGTACTTC

J gene: TRBJ2-5
V gene: TRBV7-9
D gene: TRBD1
clone size: -
CDR3 protein: CASSLGSDRAFGTQYF
CDR3 DNA: TGTGCCAGCAGCTTAGGCTCGGACAGGGCTTTTGGGACCCAGTACTTC

J gene: TRBJ1-5
V gene: TRBV2
D gene: -
clone size: -
CDR3 protein: CASSGGPLSNQPQHF
CDR3 DNA: TGTGCCAGCAGCGGGGGACCGCTTAGCAATCAGCCCCAGCATTTT

J gene: TRBJ1-5
V gene: TRBV10-2
D gene: -
clone size: -
CDR3 protein: CASSSSGGNQPQHF
CDR3 DNA: TGCGCCAGCAGCTCTTCAGGGGGCAATCAGCCCCAGCATTTT

J gene: TRBJ1-5
V gene: TRBV6-5
D gene: -
clone size: once
CDR3 protein: CASSPNSGRNQPQHF
CDR3 DNA: TGTGCCAGCAGCCCCAACTCGGGCCGCAATCAGCCCCAGCATTTT

J gene: TRBJ1-2
V gene: TRBV27
D gene: -
clone size: -
CDR3 protein: CVPPVNYGYTF
CDR3 DNA: TGTGTCCCCCCAGTAAACTATGGCTACACCTTC

J gene: TRBJ2-7
V gene: TRBV9
D gene: -
clone size: -
CDR3 protein: CASSVEGALLGAEQYF
CDR3 DNA: TGTGCCAGCAGCGTAGAAGGTGCACTCTTAGGGGCCGAGCAGTACTTC

J gene: TRBJ1-5
V gene: TRBV6-6
D gene: -
clone size: -
CDR3 protein: CASSPLGNQPQHF
CDR3 DNA: TGTGCCAGCAGTCCCCTCGGCAATCAGCCCCAGCATTTT

J gene: TRBJ2-1
V gene: TRBV9
D gene: TRBD2
clone size: -
CDR3 protein: CASSVAGGSNEQFF
CDR3 DNA: TGTGCCAGCAGCGTAGCGGGAGGAAGCAATGAGCAGTTCTTC

J gene: TRBJ1-4
V gene: TRBV28
D gene: TRBD1
clone size: -
CDR3 protein: CASSPTGEGEKLFF
CDR3 DNA: TGTGCCAGCAGTCCTACAGGGGAGGGCGAAAAACTGTTTTTT

J gene: TRBJ1-5
V gene: TRBV7-3
D gene: -
clone size: -
CDR3 protein: CASTQAGPIKPQHF
CDR3 DNA: TGTGCCAGCACCCAGGCAGGTCCTATCAAGCCCCAGCATTTT

J gene: TRBJ2-2
V gene: TRBV6-5
D gene: -
clone size: -
CDR3 protein: CASSYSSLTGELFF
CDR3 DNA: TGTGCCAGCAGTTACTCTTCCTTGACCGGGGAGCTGTTTTTT

J gene: TRBJ2-1
V gene: TRBV10-2
D gene: -
clone size: -
CDR3 protein: CASDAGQKMFF
CDR3 DNA: TGCGCCAGCGACGCAGGACAGAAAATGTTCTTC

J gene: TRBJ2-4
V gene: TRBV7-2
D gene: -
clone size: -
CDR3 protein: CASSLGLAKNIQYF
CDR3 DNA: TGTGCCAGCAGCTTAGGCCTAGCCAAAAACATTCAGTACTTC

J gene: TRBJ2-7
V gene: TRBV2
D gene: TRBD1
clone size: -
CDR3 protein: CASSQPGQAAYEQYF
CDR3 DNA: TGTGCCAGCAGTCAACCGGGACAGGCAGCCTACGAGCAGTACTTC

J gene: TRBJ2-1
V gene: TRBV4-3
D gene: -
clone size: -
CDR3 protein: CASSLGTGDYNEQFF
CDR3 DNA: TGCGCCAGCAGCCTAGGGACTGGAGACTACAATGAGCAGTTCTTC

J gene: TRBJ2-7
V gene: TRBV6-5
D gene: -
clone size: -
CDR3 protein: CASSSNQDTYEQYF
CDR3 DNA: TGTGCCAGCAGTTCTAACCAGGATACCTACGAGCAGTACTTC

J gene: TRBJ2-2
V gene: TRBV19
D gene: -
clone size: -
CDR3 protein: CASSTALAGELFF
CDR3 DNA: TGTGCCAGTAGTACCGCTCTAGCCGGGGAGCTGTTTTTT

J gene: TRBJ2-5
V gene: TRBV30
D gene: TRBD2
clone size: -
CDR3 protein: CAWSVESSGPQETQYF
CDR3 DNA: TGTGCCTGGAGTGTAGAGTCTAGCGGACCCCAAGAGACCCAGTACTTC

J gene: TRBJ2-7
V gene: TRBV7-9
D gene: -
clone size: -
CDR3 protein: CASSSGYEDISYEQYF
CDR3 DNA: TGTGCCAGCAGCTCCGGCTACGAGGACATTTCCTACGAGCAGTACTTC